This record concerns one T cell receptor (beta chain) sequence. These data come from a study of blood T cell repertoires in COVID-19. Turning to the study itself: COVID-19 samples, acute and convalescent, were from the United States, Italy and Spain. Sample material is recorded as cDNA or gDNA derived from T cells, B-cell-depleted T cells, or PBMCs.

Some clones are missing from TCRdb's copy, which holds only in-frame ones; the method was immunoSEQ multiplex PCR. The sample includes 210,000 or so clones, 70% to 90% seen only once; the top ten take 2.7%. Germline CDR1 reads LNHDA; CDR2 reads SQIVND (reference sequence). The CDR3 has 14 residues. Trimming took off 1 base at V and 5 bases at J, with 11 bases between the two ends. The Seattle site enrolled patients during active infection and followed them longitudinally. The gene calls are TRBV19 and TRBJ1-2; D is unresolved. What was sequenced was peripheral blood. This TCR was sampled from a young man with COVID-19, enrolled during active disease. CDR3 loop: CASSIVGGQYGYTF. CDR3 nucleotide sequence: TGTGCCAGTAGTATAGTTGGAGGGCAGTATGGCTACACCTTC.